The clone carrying this T cell receptor (beta chain) turned up a few times. The antigen is undetermined. The data originate from a study of T cell repertoires in cytomegalovirus infection. Across the study: HLA-B-restricted CMV epitopes that are well studied were used alongside recently identified HLA-C-restricted ones. Public TCR beta signatures were indicative of both CMV infection and a matching HLA type. Study results and caveats: It was HLA-C-restricted CMV-specific TCR beta clonotypes that dominated the response ex vivo. Carriage of CMV together with the relevant HLA was identifiable through cumulative public TCR beta family frequency.

There are 11 residues in the CDR3. Trimming cost V 0 bases and J 10 bases, with 7 bases left between them. Germline lookup yields CDR1 SGHKS and CDR2 YYEKEE (reference sequence). TCRdb re-called the reads through MiXCR, storing one row per CDR3 protein. The sample lists about 69,000 distinct CDR3 sequences; 25% to 30% were seen once. This clonotype was sampled from a human donor in good health (CMV status not recorded). Some clones in this sample may be carry-over from other donors' samples. Sequences were derived from CD8+ T cells from cultured PBMCs, sampled from culture after CMV antigen stimulation. The chain recombines TRBV5-5 with TRBJ1-1, with D maybe TRBD1 (5 bases). The CDR3: CASSLVGVAFF. CDR3 DNA: TGTGCCAGCAGCTTGGTGGGGGTAGCTTTCTTT.